Listed below are T cell receptor beta chains from one sample, sequenced in a study of control samples from healthy donors and cancer patients. Profiling relied on immunoSEQ multiplex PCR, and the TCRdb table lists in-frame clones only, not all of them. The data show around 75,000 clones, with around 92% seen just once and 5% to 6.5% held by the top ten. Material for sequencing was blood. The receptor source for this set is a woman aged 60-75 years in good health. The CDR3 runs from the conserved cysteine through the conserved F or W. Each record gives: V gene, CDR3 length, J gene, CDR3 protein.

v_call: TRBV5-1
cdr3_length: 14
j_call: TRBJ1-1
cdr3_aa: CASREQPSDTEAFF

v_call: TRBV7-8
cdr3_length: 13
j_call: TRBJ2-5
cdr3_aa: CASSRDLAETQYF

v_call: TRBV5-1
cdr3_length: 16
j_call: TRBJ2-3
cdr3_aa: CASSLVSGSLTDTQYF

v_call: TRBV9
cdr3_length: 17
j_call: TRBJ1-2
cdr3_aa: CASSVAPSTGGNYGYTF

v_call: TRBV27
cdr3_length: 16
j_call: TRBJ1-5
cdr3_aa: CASSSRSGQGNQPQHF

v_call: TRBV5-1
cdr3_length: 15
j_call: TRBJ2-5
cdr3_aa: CASSLAAGLEETQYF

v_call: TRBV5-4
cdr3_length: 13
j_call: TRBJ1-2
cdr3_aa: CASSIQGEWGYTF

v_call: TRBV5-1
cdr3_length: 13
j_call: TRBJ2-7
cdr3_aa: CASSPVSDDEQYF

v_call: TRBV5-1
cdr3_length: 14
j_call: TRBJ2-7
cdr3_aa: CASSLGQDSYEQYF

v_call: TRBV6-2/TRBV6-3
cdr3_length: 19
j_call: TRBJ2-6
cdr3_aa: CASSYRSTGGHSGANVLTF

v_call: TRBV6-5
cdr3_length: 13
j_call: TRBJ2-7
cdr3_aa: CASRPGQGYEQYF

v_call: TRBV7-2
cdr3_length: 15
j_call: TRBJ2-7
cdr3_aa: CASSRGAVNTYEQYF

v_call: TRBV7-3
cdr3_length: 15
j_call: TRBJ2-1
cdr3_aa: CASSVGGSSYNEQFF

v_call: TRBV5-5
cdr3_length: 15
j_call: TRBJ1-2
cdr3_aa: CASSSSRQGIDGYTF

v_call: TRBV7-9
cdr3_length: 13
j_call: TRBJ2-5
cdr3_aa: CASVPVSQETQYF

v_call: TRBV5-6
cdr3_length: 13
j_call: TRBJ2-2
cdr3_aa: CASSPTGIGELFF

v_call: TRBV5-4
cdr3_length: 13
j_call: TRBJ2-2
cdr3_aa: CASSIQGSGELFF

v_call: TRBV21-1
cdr3_length: 17
j_call: TRBJ1-4
cdr3_aa: CASSDWGEGATNEKLFF

v_call: TRBV27
cdr3_length: 16
j_call: TRBJ1-6
cdr3_aa: CASSRGQTHYNSPLHF